Included here is one TCR beta chain sequence, with context. Germline CDR1 and CDR2: WSHSY and SAAADI. Between the trimmed V and J ends, which lost 3 bases and 12 bases, there was a span of 15 bases. This CDR3 is 13 amino acids long. The source of the sample is a study of T cells in Graves' hyperthyroidism and ophthalmopathy. It was RNA transcripts that yielded the amplified TCR beta CDR3 regions. Primed by the HTBI set, a first-round RT-PCR was run on the TCR CDR3. TCRdb re-analysed the multiplex PCR reads in MiXCR, keeping a single row per CDR3 protein. The sample has about 400,000 distinct CDR3 sequences, 11% to 15% seen once.

The V call is TRBV10-2, the J call TRBJ1-5; D gene ambiguous. The receptor was isolated from a man aged 50 or older with Graves' ophthalmopathy. Sequencing used blood. The CDR3 sequence: CASSDVLTRRQHF. In DNA form, the CDR3 reads TGCGCCAGCAGTGACGTCTTGACCCGCCGCCAGCATTTT.